The 23 T cell receptor beta chains listed next were all sequenced from one sample in a study of cytomegalovirus exposure and HLA in healthy donors. Researchers ran the PCR with 60 Vbeta and 13 Jbeta primers. Sequencing was performed with immunoSEQ multiplex PCR; in TCRdb, only in-frame clones are kept and a portion is missing. The data show 100,000 to 150,000 clones, 65% to 90% seen once. Sequencing was done on a sample of PBMCs. The receptors originated from a man over 45 in good health and CMV-seronegative.

The rearrangement uses TRBV7-9 and TRBJ2-7; possibly TRBD1 for D (6 bases). Per the germline V gene, CDR1 is SEHNR and CDR2 is FQNEAQ (reference sequence). Between the trimmed V and J ends, which lost 2 bases and 7 bases, there was a span of 12 bases. The CDR3 sequence is 13 residues long. CDR3 DNA: TGTGCCAGCAGCTTATCCGGGACAAGAGAGCAGTACTTC. Translated: CASSLSGTREQYF.

The chain has TRBV6-1 and TRBJ1-5, with D unclear. The CDR3 extends over 12 amino acids. From germline, CDR1 is MNHNS and CDR2 SASEGT. V dropped 5 bases and J dropped 4 bases, with 6 bases sitting between them. The CDR3 DNA reads as TGTGCCAGCAGTCTCTTAAATCAGCCCCAGCATTTT. This codes for CASSLLNQPQHF.

With respect to this clone: Other DNA sequences in the same sample also yield this CDR3. The chain employs TRBV19 and TRBJ2-1; 7 bases are a match to TRBD2. This CDR3 is 15 amino acids long. V trimming: 1 base; J trimming: 1 base; junction bases outside the gene matches: 1. Germline V lookup: CDR1 LNHDA, CDR2 SQIVND (reference sequence). The CDR3 sequence is CASSIGGGSYNEQFF. In DNA form, the CDR3 reads TGTGCCAGTAGTATAGGGGGGGGTTCCTACAATGAGCAGTTCTTC.

This clone was counted a few times. In DNA, the CDR3 is TGTGCCAGCAGCCAGCGGGACAGGGGTGGAGAGACCCAGTACTTC. Translating it yields CASSQRDRGGETQYF. The rearrangement uses TRBV5-4 and TRBJ2-5; the match to TRBD1 covers 10 bases. CDR1 SGHNT and CDR2 YYREEE come from the germline V gene (reference sequence). The CDR3 has 15 amino acids. V shed 4 bases, J shed 4 bases, and the junction held 7 bases outside the gene matches.

This chain uses TRBV10-3 with TRBJ2-5; D perhaps matches TRBD2 (7 bases). The length of the CDR3 is 17 residues. The germline gives CDR1 ENHRY, CDR2 SYGVKD. The germline V and J ends were trimmed by 3 bases and 2 bases, with 19 bases remaining between them. The chain's CDR3 is CAISETGTAAGQETQYF. The CDR3 DNA reads as TGTGCCATCAGTGAAACAGGGACGGCAGCGGGGCAAGAGACCCAGTACTTC.

The J gene is TRBJ1-1, the V gene TRBV20-1; D is undetermined. Trimming removed 4 bases from V and 7 bases from J, with 10 bases in between. The CDR3 runs to 11 residues. CDR1 DFQATT and CDR2 SNEGSKA come from the germline V gene (reference sequence). In nucleotides, the CDR3 is TGCAGTGCTAACCGACGGGGTGAAGCTTTCTTT. It yields the protein CSANRRGEAFF.

This clone was picked up a small number of times. The chain combines TRBV19 with TRBJ1-1; 8 bases agree with TRBD1. Per germline, CDR1 LNHDA and CDR2 SQIVND (reference sequence). The CDR3 spans 14 residues. J gave up 4 bases and V 8 bases, and 9 bases lay outside the gene matches. The CDR3 spells CASPPPGGRTEAFF. CDR3 nucleotide sequence: TGTGCCAGTCCTCCTCCAGGGGGCCGCACTGAAGCTTTCTTT.

This sequence joins TRBV4-3 and TRBJ1-1, with D tentatively TRBD1 (5 bases). V lost 0 bases and J lost 4, with 12 bases in between. The CDR3 covers 15 residues. Germline V gene data show CDR1 as LGHNA and CDR2 as YSLEER. The CDR3 DNA is TGCGCCAGCAGCCAAGATTTTGGGGGGAGCACTGAAGCTTTCTTT. Translation gives CASSQDFGGSTEAFF.

CDR3 nucleotide sequence: TGTGCCAGCAGGCCTAGTCAGGGGTCGAAGACCCAGTACTTC. Translated, it gives CASRPSQGSKTQYF. This chain uses TRBV7-2 with TRBJ2-5; tentatively, D is TRBD1 (6 bases). Trimming left V 6 bases short and J 6 bases short, with 17 bases between. Germline-derived CDR1 and CDR2 are SGHTA and FQGNSA. The CDR3 runs 14 residues.

The sample holds a few counts of this clone. CDR3 residues: CASSLVSGASPLHF. The CDR3 coding sequence is TGTGCCAGCAGCTTGGTTTCAGGGGCTTCACCCCTCCACTTT. V usage is TRBV5-5 and J usage is TRBJ1-6; the D gene is possibly TRBD1 (6 bases). Germline V gives CDR1 SGHKS, CDR2 YYEKEE (reference sequence). This CDR3 comprises 14 residues. V gave up 0 bases and J gave up 9 bases, with 10 bases separating them.

This chain's CDR3 is CASSPGTGAIDTQYF. The CDR3 coding sequence is TGTGCCAGCTCACCGGGGACAGGGGCCATAGATACGCAGTATTTT. The chain carries TRBV18 and TRBJ2-3; TRBD1 agrees at 10 bases. The CDR3 extends over 15 amino acids. Trimming cost V 3 bases and J 5 bases; bases outside gene matches: 5. The germline gives CDR1 KGHSH, CDR2 LQKENI.

The chain is built from TRBV4-2 and TRBJ1-3, with D perhaps matching TRBD1 (5 bases). There are 14 residues in the CDR3. From germline, CDR1 is LGHNA and CDR2 YNFKEQ. V was pared by 0 bases and J by 9 bases, with 12 bases between. CDR3 sequence reads: CASSQELQTVTIYF. CDR3 DNA sequence: TGTGCCAGCAGCCAAGAACTCCAGACAGTCACCATATATTTT.

A remark on this clone: The identical CDR3 is also encoded by other nucleotide sequences in the sample. This chain uses TRBV4-1 with TRBJ2-7; D perhaps matches TRBD1 (5 bases). V dropped 4 bases and J dropped 0 bases, with 13 bases sitting between them. Germline V CDR1 and CDR2: MGHRA, YSYEKL. The CDR3 has 15 residues. The CDR3 region is CASSPTGSSSYEQYF. The CDR3 DNA follows: TGCGCCAGCAGCCCTACAGGATCTAGCTCCTACGAGCAGTACTTC.

The chain links TRBV10-3 to TRBJ1-2, with 7 nucleotides matching TRBD1. Unmatched junction bases numbered 7, after V lost 4 bases and J lost 8 bases. This CDR3 comprises 13 residues. The germline gives CDR1 ENHRY, CDR2 SYGVKD. As DNA, the CDR3 is TGTGCCATCAGTGGGGACAGAGGTGAGGGCTACACCTTC. Its protein product is CAISGDRGEGYTF.

The V gene is TRBV5-4, the J gene TRBJ2-4, with TRBD2 matching over 7 bases. There are 17 residues in the CDR3. The germline V gene encodes CDR1 SGHNT and CDR2 YYREEE (reference sequence). The junction had 11 bases not matched to a gene; V was cut back by 4 bases and J by 1 base. CDR3 DNA: TGTGCCAGCAGCATTCAAGGGGACGGGGGGGCCAAAAACATTCAGTACTTC. As protein: CASSIQGDGGAKNIQYF.

This rearrangement joins TRBV5-1 to TRBJ1-1; 7 bases map to TRBD1. V dropped 0 bases and J dropped 7; count of bases not matched to a gene: 0. The V gene's germline CDR1 is SGHRS and CDR2 YFSETQ. The CDR3 has 12 amino acids. CDR3 sequence reads: CASSLGTGEAFF. CDR3 sequence (DNA): TGCGCCAGCAGCTTGGGGACAGGTGAAGCTTTCTTT.

The chain combines TRBV19 with TRBJ1-4; no definite D call. Trimming removed 2 bases from V and 10 bases from J, with 8 bases in between. CDR1 is LNHDA, CDR2 SQIVND, per germline (reference sequence). The length of the CDR3 is 12 residues. CDR3 residues: CASSIMAGKLFF. DNA for the CDR3: TGTGCCAGTAGTATAATGGCTGGAAAACTGTTTTTT.

The chain recombines TRBV4-2 with TRBJ2-2, with 8 bases that match TRBD2. The V and J ends lost 0 bases and 7 bases, in that order; junction bases with no gene match: 10. This CDR3 has 17 residues. Per the germline V gene, CDR1 is LGHNA and CDR2 is YNFKEQ. As DNA, the CDR3 is TGTGCCAGCAGCCAAGATTTGGGGACTAGTGCGCACGGGGAGCTGTTTTTT. This sequence encodes CASSQDLGTSAHGELFF.

The gene calls are TRBV2 and TRBJ2-7; 8 bases fit TRBD1. The V gene's germline CDR1 is SNHLY and CDR2 FYNNEI. The CDR3 is made up of 14 amino acids. V shed 3 bases, J shed 6 bases, and the junction held 7 bases outside the gene matches. The CDR3 here is CASSEGQAPREQYF. The CDR3, as DNA: TGTGCCAGCAGTGAGGGACAGGCACCCCGCGAGCAGTACTTC.

The chain carries TRBV5-1 and TRBJ2-7, with 7 positions matching TRBD2. Germline trimming cut 3 bases from V and 0 bases from J; bases unmatched to any gene: 6. The CDR3 covers 15 residues. Germline CDR1 SGHRS, CDR2 YFSETQ. The CDR3 sequence is CASSSFGGSSYEQYF. The CDR3 DNA reads as TGCGCCAGCAGCTCTTTCGGGGGGAGCTCCTACGAGCAGTACTTC.

The chain links TRBV6-6 to TRBJ2-2; 9 bases are a match to TRBD1. Germline V gene lookup returns CDR1 MNHNY and CDR2 SVGAGI (reference sequence). The CDR3 has 16 amino acids. J gave up 6 bases and V 2 bases, and 7 bases lay outside the gene matches. Here the CDR3 reads CASSYPTGGLPGELFF. CDR3 coding DNA: TGTGCCAGCAGTTACCCCACAGGGGGCCTACCCGGGGAGCTGTTTTTT.

The V and J genes are TRBV14 and TRBJ2-6; maybe TRBD1 (5 bases). This CDR3 has 16 residues. V was cut by 1 base and J by 0 bases, with 7 bases left in between. Germline assignment: CDR1 SGHDN and CDR2 FVKESK. As DNA, the CDR3 is TGTGCCAGCAGCCAAGGACAGATCTCTGGGGCCAACGTCCTGACTTTC. Translation: CASSQGQISGANVLTF.

The J gene is TRBJ1-1, the V gene TRBV4-2; D is possibly TRBD1 (5 bases). The CDR3 has 13 amino acids. Germline V gives CDR1 LGHNA, CDR2 YNFKEQ. V was pared by 4 bases and J by 7 bases, with 13 bases between. CDR3 protein: CASSPTGGGEAFF. The CDR3, as DNA: TGTGCCAGCAGCCCAACCGGGGGGGGTGAAGCTTTCTTT.